The T cell receptor (beta chain) under discussion was sequenced for a study of spatial heterogeneity in lung cancer. Documented time point: sample taken at primary tumor resection. No cells were sorted before sequencing. The whole RNA sequenced was extracted from tumor, nontumor lung or frozen PBMC. In the library, each TCR cDNA molecule bore its own unique molecular identifier. MiXCR was run by TCRdb on the 5' RACE reads, yielding one entry per CDR3 protein. The data contain around 87,000 distinct CDR3 sequences, approximately 12% of them singletons. The ends lost 0 bases at V and 4 bases at J; junction bases unmatched: 4. The CDR3 sequence is 15 residues long.

V and J are TRBV12-3 or TRBV12-4 and TRBJ1-2; TRBD1 matches 8 bases. This TCR was recovered from a male donor with early-stage non-small cell lung cancer. This specimen was PBMCs, taken at surgery. DNA for the CDR3: TGTGCCAGCAGTTTAGCCAGGGGGCGTCCCTATGGCTACACCTTC. This translates into CASSLARGRPYGYTF.